This T cell receptor beta chain was retrieved from a study of T-cell memory formation after mild COVID-19. The germline V gene encodes CDR1 LGHNA and CDR2 YNFKEQ. The CDR3 totals 14 residues. Concerning this clonotype: Its antigen is unknown. One end of the junction does not line up with germline, which may come from a read error.

Study-wide results and caveats: CD4+ contracting clones were found mainly in CM and EM, and CD8+ ones in EMRA.

The authors produced TCR alpha and TCR beta cDNA libraries with sample barcodes and UMIs by 5'RACE using constant-segment primers. Each CDR3 protein gets one entry after TCRdb re-called the 5' RACE reads with MiXCR. Among 120,000 or so distinct CDR3 sequences listed, approximately 6.2% were seen once. The V call is TRBV4-2, the J call TRBJ2-5; 7 nucleotides match TRBD2. The TCR was taken from an adult woman who had mild COVID-19 (a few samples of this study predate the infection). Cell type and time point are not known. The sequencing sample was made of PBMCs or a T cell subset sorted from them (not recorded which). CDR3 residues: CASSRGTNQETRYF. For the CDR3, the DNA is TGTGCCAGCAGCCGAGGGACTAACCAAGAGACCCGGTACTTC.